This TCR beta chain was observed in a study of control samples from healthy donors and cancer patients. The CDR3 is 15 residues long. The V gene's germline CDR1 is LGHNA and CDR2 YNFKEQ. Trimming shortened V by 4 bases and J by 0 bases, and 11 bases separated the two germline ends. Assay used: immunoSEQ multiplex PCR; TCRdb lists only in-frame clones, some missing. The profile shows around 100,000 clones, over 75% of them singletons. The chain employs TRBV4-2 and TRBJ2-3; no reliable D call. The sequenced material came from blood. The TCR was taken from a woman between 50 and 59 years old in good health. CDR3 loop: CASSPGHGSTDTQYF. DNA of the CDR3: TGTGCCAGCAGCCCCGGCCACGGAAGCACAGATACGCAGTATTTT.